The 8 T cell receptor beta chains listed next were all sequenced from one sample in a study of T cell responses to AZD1222 COVID-19 vaccine. Sequencing was performed with immunoSEQ multiplex PCR; in TCRdb, only in-frame clones are kept and a portion is missing. The sample has under 150,000 clones, about 82% seen once. The specimen comprised peripheral blood, sampled 28 days after the second dose of the MenACWY control vaccine. The receptors shown here come from an adult who received the MenACWY meningococcal vaccine as a control.

The genes are TRBV11-2 and TRBJ1-5; D is possibly TRBD1 (5 bases). Per the germline V gene, CDR1 is SGHAT and CDR2 is FQNNGV. Trimming took 0 bases from V and 7 from J, leaving 10 bases between them. This CDR3 spans 14 amino acids. This CDR3 reads CASSLEGTWQPQHF. As DNA, the CDR3 is TGTGCCAGCAGCTTAGAAGGGACCTGGCAGCCCCAGCATTTT.

The chain uses TRBV19 and TRBJ2-7, with a tentative D call TRBD2 (5 bases). Germline assignment: CDR1 LNHDA and CDR2 SQIVND (reference sequence). The germline V and J ends were trimmed by 0 bases and 5 bases, with 17 bases remaining between them. CDR3 length: 16 amino acids. CDR3 DNA sequence: TGTGCCAGTAGTATAGAGCACTTCGGGGTTCGGAACGAGCAGTACTTC. Translation: CASSIEHFGVRNEQYF.

This chain uses TRBV7-2 with TRBJ1-6; 7 bases match TRBD1. Germline V gene data show CDR1 as SGHTA and CDR2 as FQGNSA. Trimming took 0 bases from V and 14 from J; bases not matched to a gene: 10. This CDR3 spans 15 amino acids. The chain's CDR3 is CASSLAVTGEFALHF. The CDR3 bases are TGTGCCAGCAGCTTAGCGGTTACAGGGGAATTTGCCCTCCACTTT.

V usage is TRBV29-1 and J usage is TRBJ1-2; the match to TRBD1 covers 8 bases. The CDR3 totals 14 residues. CDR1 and CDR2 from the germline V gene are SQVTM and ANQGSEA. V trimming: 3 bases; J trimming: 6 bases; junction bases outside the gene matches: 9. The CDR3: CSVEDIGTGDGYTF. The CDR3 nucleotides read TGCAGCGTTGAGGATATCGGGACAGGCGATGGCTACACCTTC.

This chain joins TRBV7-2 and TRBJ2-3, with D perhaps TRBD2 (5 bases). Germline CDR1 is SGHTA and CDR2 is FQGNSA. V gave up 5 bases and J gave up 3 bases, with 9 bases separating them. CDR3 size: 13 residues. CDR3 in amino acids: CASSRGITDTQYF. CDR3 nucleotide sequence: TGTGCCAGCAGCCGGGGTATAACAGATACGCAGTATTTT.

The V call is TRBV28, the J call TRBJ2-5; 7 positions agree with TRBD2. The CDR3 extends over 15 amino acids. V shed 4 bases and J 5 bases; nucleotides not matched to a gene: 10. Germline lookup yields CDR1 MDHEN and CDR2 SYDVKM. DNA for the CDR3: TGTGCCAGCAGTTCCGCCTCAGCGGGAACTGAGACCCAGTACTTC. This sequence encodes CASSSASAGTETQYF.

The gene calls are TRBV7-2 and TRBJ2-1, with 7 bases identical to TRBD1. Per germline, CDR1 SGHTA and CDR2 FQGNSA. The CDR3 has 13 residues. V trimming: 5 bases; J trimming: 9 bases; junction bases outside the gene matches: 7. CDR3 residues: CASSPQGTSEQFF. In DNA, the CDR3 is TGTGCCAGCAGCCCACAGGGGACCAGTGAGCAGTTCTTC.

The chain is built from TRBV2 and TRBJ1-4; D may be TRBD1 (5 bases). CDR1 SNHLY and CDR2 FYNNEI come from the germline V gene. This CDR3 has 14 residues. Trimming cost V 6 bases and J 6 bases, with 14 bases left between them. CDR3 DNA: TGTGCCAGCAGGGGGCTGGCGACCGATGAAAAACTGTTTTTT. Protein sequence: CASRGLATDEKLFF.